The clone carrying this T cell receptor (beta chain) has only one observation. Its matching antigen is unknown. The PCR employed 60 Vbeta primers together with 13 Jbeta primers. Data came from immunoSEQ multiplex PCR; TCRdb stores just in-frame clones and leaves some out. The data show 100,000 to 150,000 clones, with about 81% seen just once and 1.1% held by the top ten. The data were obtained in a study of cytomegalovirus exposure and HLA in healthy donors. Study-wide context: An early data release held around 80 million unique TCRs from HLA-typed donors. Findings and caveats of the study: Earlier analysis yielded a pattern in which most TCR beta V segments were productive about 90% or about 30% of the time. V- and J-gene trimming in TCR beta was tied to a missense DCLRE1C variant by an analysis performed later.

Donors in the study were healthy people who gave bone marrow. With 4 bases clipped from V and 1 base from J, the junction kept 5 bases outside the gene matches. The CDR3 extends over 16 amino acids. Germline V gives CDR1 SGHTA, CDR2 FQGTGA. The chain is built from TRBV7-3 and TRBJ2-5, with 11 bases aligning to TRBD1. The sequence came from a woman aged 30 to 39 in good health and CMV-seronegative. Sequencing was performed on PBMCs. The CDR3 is CASSSGDRGSQETQYF. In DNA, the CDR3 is TGTGCCAGCAGCTCCGGGGACAGGGGGTCCCAAGAGACCCAGTACTTC.